What follows describes a single TCR beta chain. Template switching added a universal primer site; cDNA carried unique molecular identifiers. TCRdb analysed the 5' RACE reads with MiXCR anew, one entry per CDR3 protein. The sample has approximately 500,000 distinct CDR3 sequences, 15% seen once; the top ten hold 0.44%. The entry originates in a study of identical twins. From germline, CDR1 is SNHLY and CDR2 FYNNEI. V shed 7 bases and J 6 bases; nucleotides not matched to a gene: 9. The CDR3 is 15 amino acids. This same sample was also taken into another study, of yellow fever vaccine responses in identical twins.

This TCR was sampled from a woman aged 18-29 years in good health. The V gene is TRBV2, the J gene TRBJ1-4, with 9 nucleotides matching TRBD1. The sample comprised CD4+ T cells sorted from blood. The CDR3 DNA follows: TGTGCCAGCAAGAAAACCGGGACAGGGCATGAAAAACTGTTTTTT. It translates to CASKKTGTGHEKLFF.